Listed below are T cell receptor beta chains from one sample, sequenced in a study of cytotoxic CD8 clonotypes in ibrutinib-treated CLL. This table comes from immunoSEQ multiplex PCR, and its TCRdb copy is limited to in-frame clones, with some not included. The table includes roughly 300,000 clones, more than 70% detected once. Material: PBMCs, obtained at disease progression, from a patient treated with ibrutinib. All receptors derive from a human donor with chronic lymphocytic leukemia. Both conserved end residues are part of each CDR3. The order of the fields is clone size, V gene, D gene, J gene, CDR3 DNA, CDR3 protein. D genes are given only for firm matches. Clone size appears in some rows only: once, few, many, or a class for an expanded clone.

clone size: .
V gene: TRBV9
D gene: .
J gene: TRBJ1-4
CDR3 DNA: TGTGCCAGCAGCTTCAATCCAGCAACTAATGAAAAACTGTTTTTT
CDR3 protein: CASSFNPATNEKLFF

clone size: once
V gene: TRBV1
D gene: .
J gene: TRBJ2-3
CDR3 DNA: TGCACCAGCAGCCAAGATCACAGCGCCTCGGGCACAGATACGCAGTATTTT
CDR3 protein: CTSSQDHSASGTDTQYF

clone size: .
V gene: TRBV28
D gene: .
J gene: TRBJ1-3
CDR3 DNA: TGTGCCAGCAGTTCTAGGGCCGGCTCTGGAAACACCATATATTTT
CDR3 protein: CASSSRAGSGNTIYF

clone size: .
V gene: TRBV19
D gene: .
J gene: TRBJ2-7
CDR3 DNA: TGTGCCAGTAGTCACGGGGGTCGATCCTACGAGCAGTACTTC
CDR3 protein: CASSHGGRSYEQYF

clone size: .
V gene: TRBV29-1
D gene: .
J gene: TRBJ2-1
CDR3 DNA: TGCAGCGTTGCAAGGGGATACAATGAGCAGTTCTTC
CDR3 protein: CSVARGYNEQFF

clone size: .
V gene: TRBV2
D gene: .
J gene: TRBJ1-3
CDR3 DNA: TGTGCCAGCAGCGACGACACTGGAAACACCATATATTTT
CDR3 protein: CASSDDTGNTIYF

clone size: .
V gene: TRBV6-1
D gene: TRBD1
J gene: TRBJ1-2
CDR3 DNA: TGTGCCAGCAGTGAAGCGAGGACAGGGGGCGGCTATGGCTACACCTTC
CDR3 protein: CASSEARTGGGYGYTF

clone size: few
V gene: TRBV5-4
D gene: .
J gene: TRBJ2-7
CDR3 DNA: TGTGCCAGCAGCCGCCCAGGGTACCACGAGCAGTACTTC
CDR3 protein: CASSRPGYHEQYF

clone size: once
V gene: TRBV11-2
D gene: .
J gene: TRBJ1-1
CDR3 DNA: TGTGCCAGCACTGTTAGTCCCCCGAGGTGGAACACTGAAGCTTTCTTT
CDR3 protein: CASTVSPPRWNTEAFF

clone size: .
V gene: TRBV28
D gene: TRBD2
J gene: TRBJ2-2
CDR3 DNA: TGTGCCAGCAGTTTATGGGTGCTGCGGGAGGGCAAAAGGTGGAACACCGGGGAGCTGTTTTTT
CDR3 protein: CASSLWVLREGKRWNTGELFF

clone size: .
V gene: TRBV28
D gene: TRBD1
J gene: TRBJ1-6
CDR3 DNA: TGTGCCAGCAAGACAGGGGGCTTGTATAATTCACCCCTCCACTTT
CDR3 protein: CASKTGGLYNSPLHF

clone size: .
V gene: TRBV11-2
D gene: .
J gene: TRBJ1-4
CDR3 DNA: TGTGCCAGCAGCTTAGACAGGGACGAAAAACTGTTTTTT
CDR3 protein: CASSLDRDEKLFF

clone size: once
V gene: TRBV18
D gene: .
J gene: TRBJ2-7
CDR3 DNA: TGTGCCAGCTCACTCTACTCCTACGAGCAGTACTTC
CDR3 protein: CASSLYSYEQYF

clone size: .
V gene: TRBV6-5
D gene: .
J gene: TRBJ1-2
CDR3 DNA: TGTGCCAGCCTACGGGGAGGGAGCTGGGGAGGCTACACCTTC
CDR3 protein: CASLRGGSWGGYTF

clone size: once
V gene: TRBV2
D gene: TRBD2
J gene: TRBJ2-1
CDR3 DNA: TGTGCCAGCAGTGACCCCAAAGCGGGGGGCAAGGATGAGCAGTTCTTC
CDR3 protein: CASSDPKAGGKDEQFF

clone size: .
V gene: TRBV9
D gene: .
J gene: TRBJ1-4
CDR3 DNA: TGTGCCAGCAGCGTCGGGGGGGGAGAAAAACTGTTTTTT
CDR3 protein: CASSVGGGEKLFF

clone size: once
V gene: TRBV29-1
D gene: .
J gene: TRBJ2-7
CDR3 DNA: TGCAGCGTTGCTCCGGGGCCATACGAATACGAGCAGTACTTC
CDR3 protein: CSVAPGPYEYEQYF

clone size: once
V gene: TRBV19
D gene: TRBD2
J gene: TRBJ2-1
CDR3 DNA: TGTGCCAGTAGTACCCCGGGACTAGCGGGAGGGCCTAGTGAGCAGTTCTTC
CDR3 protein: CASSTPGLAGGPSEQFF

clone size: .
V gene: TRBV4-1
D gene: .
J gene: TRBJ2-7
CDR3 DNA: TGCGCCAGCAGCCAAGAAGAACACTTCCCATACTACGAGCAGTACTTC
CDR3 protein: CASSQEEHFPYYEQYF

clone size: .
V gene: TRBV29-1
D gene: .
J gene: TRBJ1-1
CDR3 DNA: TGCAGCGTTGCAGGGCAGGGGAGGCTGAACACTGAAGCTTTCTTT
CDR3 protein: CSVAGQGRLNTEAFF

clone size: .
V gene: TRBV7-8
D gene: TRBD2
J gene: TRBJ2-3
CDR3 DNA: TGTGCCAGCAGCTTAGGGAGCGGGGGCGTGGGAGCAGATACGCAGTATTTT
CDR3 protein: CASSLGSGGVGADTQYF

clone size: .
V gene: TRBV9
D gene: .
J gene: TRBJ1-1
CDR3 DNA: TGTGCCAGCAGCGTAGGGAGCGCAAACACTGAAGCTTTCTTT
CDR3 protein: CASSVGSANTEAFF

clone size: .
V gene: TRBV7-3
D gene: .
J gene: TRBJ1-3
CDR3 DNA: TGTGCCAGCAGCTTAGGGACGGACTCTGGAAACACCATATATTTT
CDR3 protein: CASSLGTDSGNTIYF

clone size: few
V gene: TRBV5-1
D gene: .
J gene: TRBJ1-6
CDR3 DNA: TGCGCCAGCAGTCCTCAGAGCTCCTATAATTCACCCCTCCACTTT
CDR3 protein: CASSPQSSYNSPLHF

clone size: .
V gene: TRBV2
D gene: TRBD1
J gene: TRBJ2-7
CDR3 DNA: TGTGCCATAAGAGACAGGGACGAGCAGTACTTC
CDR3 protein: CAIRDRDEQYF

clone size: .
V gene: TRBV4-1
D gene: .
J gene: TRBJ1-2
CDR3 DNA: TGCGCCAGCAGCCAAGATGTCGACGGGGTCTCCCATAACTATGGCTACACCTTC
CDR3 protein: CASSQDVDGVSHNYGYTF

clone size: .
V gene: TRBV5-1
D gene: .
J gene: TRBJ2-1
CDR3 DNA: TGCGCCAGCACCCGGGGGAACTCCTACAATGAGCAGTTCTTC
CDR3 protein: CASTRGNSYNEQFF

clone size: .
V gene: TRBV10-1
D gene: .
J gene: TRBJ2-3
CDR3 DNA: TGCGCCAGCAGTGACAGGGGCACAGATACGCAGTATTTT
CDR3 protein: CASSDRGTDTQYF

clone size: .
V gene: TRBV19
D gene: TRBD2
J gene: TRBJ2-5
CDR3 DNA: TGTGCCAGTAGTTGGGGACTAGCGGGAGTGGGGGAGGTTTACTTC
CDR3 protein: CASSWGLAGVGEVYF

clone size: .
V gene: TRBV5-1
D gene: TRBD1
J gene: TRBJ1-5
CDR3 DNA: TGCGCCAGCAGCTTGGGGGCAGGGGGGACGGTTCAGCCCCAGCATTTT
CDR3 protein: CASSLGAGGTVQPQHF